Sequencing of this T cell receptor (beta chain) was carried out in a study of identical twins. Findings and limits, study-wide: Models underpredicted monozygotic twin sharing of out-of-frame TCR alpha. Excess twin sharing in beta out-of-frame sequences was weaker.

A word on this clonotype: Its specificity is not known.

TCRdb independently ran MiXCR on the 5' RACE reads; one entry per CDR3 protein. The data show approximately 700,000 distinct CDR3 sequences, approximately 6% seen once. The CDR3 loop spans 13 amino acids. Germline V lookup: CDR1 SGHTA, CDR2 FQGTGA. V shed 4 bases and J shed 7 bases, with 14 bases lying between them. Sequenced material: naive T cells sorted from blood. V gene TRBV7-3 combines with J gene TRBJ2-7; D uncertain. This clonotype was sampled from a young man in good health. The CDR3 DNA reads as TGTGCCAGCAGCTCACGGTCCAACAGTGAGCAGTACTTC. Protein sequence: CASSSRSNSEQYF.